The clone carrying this T cell receptor (beta chain) was seen a handful of times. Its antigen is not identified. These data are taken from a study of identical twins. Study-wide points: Abundant cord blood beta clonotypes carried fewer insertions; memory repertoires showed none. Cross-sectional statistical analysis was relied on for the conclusions, without the same donors being followed.

In every case, the donor was a healthy Caucasian. Deletions cut 8 bases from V and 6 bases from J, with 11 bases between. In germline, CDR1 is SNHLY, CDR2 FYNNEI. The length of the CDR3 is 12 residues. Through template switching, a universal primer site was introduced, and the cDNA contained unique molecular identifiers. TCRdb re-derived calls from the 5' RACE reads in MiXCR, one entry per CDR3 protein. The table lists about 920,000 distinct CDR3 sequences, around an eighth of them singletons, with around 1.6% in the top ten. The sample was also linked to a second study, of yellow fever vaccine responses in identical twins.

The clonotype comes from a woman under 30 in good health. This chain links TRBV2 with TRBJ2-1; tentative D call: TRBD1 (6 bases). Material for sequencing was PBMCs. Written as DNA, the CDR3 is TGTGCCAGCGCCAAGGACAGCAATGAGCAGTTCTTC. Its protein is CASAKDSNEQFF.